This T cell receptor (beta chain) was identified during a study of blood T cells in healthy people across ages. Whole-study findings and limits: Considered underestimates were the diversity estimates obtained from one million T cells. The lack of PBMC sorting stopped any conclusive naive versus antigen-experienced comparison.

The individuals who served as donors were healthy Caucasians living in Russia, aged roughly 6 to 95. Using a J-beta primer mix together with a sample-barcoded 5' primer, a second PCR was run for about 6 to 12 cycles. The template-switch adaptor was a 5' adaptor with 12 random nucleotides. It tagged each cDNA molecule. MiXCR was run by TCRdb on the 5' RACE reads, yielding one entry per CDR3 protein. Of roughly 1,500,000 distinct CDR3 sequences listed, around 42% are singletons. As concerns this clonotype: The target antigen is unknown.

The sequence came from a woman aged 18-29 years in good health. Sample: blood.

The CDR3 DNA reads TGTGCCAGCAGCCGGAATCCGGGACAGGGCCTCCAAGAGACCCAGTACTTC. This codes for CASSRNPGQGLQETQYF. This chain links TRBV3-1 with TRBJ2-5; 9 nucleotides line up with TRBD1. There are 17 residues in the CDR3. CDR1 is LGHDT and CDR2 is YNNKEL in the germline V gene (reference sequence). V shed 4 bases and J 1 base; nucleotides not matched to a gene: 10.